The text below deals with one T cell receptor beta chain. This record comes from a study of blood T cell repertoires in COVID-19. In the study overall: The United States, Italy and Spain provided the acute and convalescent COVID-19 samples. T cells, B-cell-depleted T cells, or PBMCs provided the cDNA or gDNA that served as material.

In the original workflow: Counts of nucleated cells, estimated from reference gene primer amplification, were obtained. TCRdb's table, derived via immunoSEQ multiplex PCR, lists solely in-frame clones and lacks some. The V and J calls and clone size come from that table; D and trimming were worked out from the DNA. Of 130,000 to 150,000 clones listed, roughly 90% were seen once; the top ten hold approximately 2.5%. This CDR3 is 18 amino acids long. Germline CDR1 and CDR2: MNHEY and SVGEGT. V dropped 7 bases and J dropped 5; count of bases not matched to a gene: 20. This clonotype originated in a human donor in a cohort sampled during active COVID-19. Sequencing input: peripheral blood. V gene TRBV6-2 or TRBV6-3 combines with J gene TRBJ2-5; 9 nucleotides match TRBD2. The chain's CDR3 is CASTPPRRPSGKVETQYF. The DNA for the CDR3 is TGTGCCAGCACCCCGCCCCGGAGGCCTAGCGGGAAAGTTGAGACCCAGTACTTC.